The rows below give T cell receptor beta chains drawn from one sample of a study of blood T cell repertoires in COVID-19. TCRdb keeps only in-frame clones here, not all; method: immunoSEQ multiplex PCR. The repertoire has approximately 300,000 clones, roughly 90% of them found once; the top ten carry roughly 7.3%. The specimen sequenced was peripheral blood. These receptors all come from a woman in her twenties or thirties with COVID-19, enrolled during active disease. Both conserved end residues are part of each CDR3. Fields, in order: D gene, J gene, clone size, V gene, CDR3 protein, CDR3 DNA. The D gene is left open where the match is weak. Clone size is shown for a subset of rows, as once, few, many or a class of expanded clone.

d_gene: .
j_gene: TRBJ2-1
abundance: once
v_gene: TRBV27
CDR3aa: CASSLTRGNEQFF
CDR3nt: TGTGCCAGCAGCCTAACCCGGGGCAATGAGCAGTTCTTC

d_gene: .
j_gene: TRBJ1-1
abundance: .
v_gene: TRBV4-2
CDR3aa: CASSPSEAPTMNTEAFF
CDR3nt: TGTGCCAGCAGCCCCTCCGAGGCCCCGACCATGAACACTGAAGCTTTCTTT

d_gene: TRBD2
j_gene: TRBJ2-1
abundance: .
v_gene: TRBV10-3
CDR3aa: CAISALAGAYNEQFF
CDR3nt: TGTGCCATCAGTGCACTAGCGGGAGCCTACAATGAGCAGTTCTTC

d_gene: TRBD2
j_gene: TRBJ2-2
abundance: .
v_gene: TRBV7-3
CDR3aa: CASSRGLAATGELFF
CDR3nt: TGTGCCAGCAGCCGGGGACTAGCGGCCACCGGGGAGCTGTTTTTT

d_gene: TRBD1
j_gene: TRBJ2-5
abundance: .
v_gene: TRBV4-1
CDR3aa: CASSRKTGDSGETQYF
CDR3nt: TGCGCCAGCAGCCGAAAGACAGGGGATTCGGGCGAGACCCAGTACTTC

d_gene: TRBD2
j_gene: TRBJ2-1
abundance: .
v_gene: TRBV7-2
CDR3aa: CASSLGGTSNNEQFF
CDR3nt: TGTGCCAGCAGCTTAGGAGGGACTAGCAACAATGAGCAGTTCTTC

d_gene: TRBD1
j_gene: TRBJ1-1
abundance: .
v_gene: TRBV19
CDR3aa: CASSPGTGATEAFF
CDR3nt: TGTGCCAGTTCCCCCGGGACAGGGGCTACTGAAGCTTTCTTT

d_gene: TRBD1
j_gene: TRBJ2-5
abundance: .
v_gene: TRBV9
CDR3aa: CASSTRRTGGKETQYF
CDR3nt: TGTGCCAGCAGCACGAGGAGGACAGGGGGAAAAGAGACCCAGTACTTC

d_gene: .
j_gene: TRBJ2-5
abundance: .
v_gene: TRBV19
CDR3aa: CASSMFTGETQYF
CDR3nt: TGTGCCAGTAGTATGTTTACGGGGGAGACCCAGTACTTC

d_gene: .
j_gene: TRBJ1-2
abundance: .
v_gene: TRBV7-9
CDR3aa: CASSLGRNYGYTF
CDR3nt: TGTGCCAGCAGCTTGGGCAGGAACTATGGCTACACCTTC

d_gene: .
j_gene: TRBJ2-7
abundance: .
v_gene: TRBV11-2
CDR3aa: CASSSDGGLSYEQYF
CDR3nt: TGTGCCAGCAGCTCGGACGGGGGGCTTTCCTACGAGCAGTACTTC

d_gene: .
j_gene: TRBJ2-3
abundance: few
v_gene: TRBV6-6
CDR3aa: CASSSWVRGSADTQYF
CDR3nt: TGTGCCAGCAGTTCTTGGGTGAGAGGGAGCGCAGATACGCAGTATTTT

d_gene: TRBD1
j_gene: TRBJ1-5
abundance: .
v_gene: TRBV4-1
CDR3aa: CASSQSGTGGSEAQHF
CDR3nt: TGCGCCAGCAGCCAAAGTGGGACAGGGGGTTCGGAAGCCCAGCATTTT

d_gene: .
j_gene: TRBJ1-5
abundance: .
v_gene: TRBV28
CDR3aa: CASSFAAGILFEPQHF
CDR3nt: TGTGCCAGCAGTTTCGCGGCAGGGATTCTTTTTGAGCCCCAGCATTTT

d_gene: .
j_gene: TRBJ2-7
abundance: .
v_gene: TRBV11-2
CDR3aa: CASSLVRGAGYEQYF
CDR3nt: TGTGCCAGCAGCTTAGTCCGCGGGGCAGGCTACGAGCAGTACTTC

d_gene: .
j_gene: TRBJ1-5
abundance: .
v_gene: TRBV5-4
CDR3aa: CASSLGGVGQPQHF
CDR3nt: TGTGCCAGCAGCTTGGGCGGGGTGGGTCAGCCCCAGCATTTT

d_gene: TRBD1
j_gene: TRBJ2-3
abundance: .
v_gene: TRBV5-1
CDR3aa: CASSVGQPRTDTQYF
CDR3nt: TGCGCCAGCAGCGTGGGACAGCCTCGCACAGATACGCAGTATTTT

d_gene: .
j_gene: TRBJ2-7
abundance: .
v_gene: TRBV19
CDR3aa: CASSIPSSGGYEQYF
CDR3nt: TGTGCCAGTAGTATACCGTCATCTGGCGGCTACGAGCAGTACTTC

d_gene: TRBD1
j_gene: TRBJ1-2
abundance: .
v_gene: TRBV4-1
CDR3aa: CASSQATGVRGYGYTF
CDR3nt: TGCGCCAGCAGCCAGGCGACAGGGGTGAGGGGGTATGGCTACACCTTC

d_gene: .
j_gene: TRBJ2-1
abundance: .
v_gene: TRBV7-8
CDR3aa: CASSRDSEQFF
CDR3nt: TGTGCCAGCAGCCGGGACTCCGAGCAGTTCTTC

d_gene: .
j_gene: TRBJ1-5
abundance: .
v_gene: TRBV6-5
CDR3aa: CASSYRGGWQPQHF
CDR3nt: TGTGCCAGCAGTTACCGGGGGGGATGGCAGCCCCAGCATTTT

d_gene: .
j_gene: TRBJ1-1
abundance: .
v_gene: TRBV6-1
CDR3aa: CASSEWGGTNIEEAFF
CDR3nt: TGTGCCAGCAGTGAATGGGGGGGGACGAATATAGAGGAAGCTTTCTTT

d_gene: TRBD1
j_gene: TRBJ2-7
abundance: .
v_gene: TRBV27
CDR3aa: CASSSTKLPGQGFYEQYF
CDR3nt: TGTGCCAGCAGCTCAACGAAACTCCCGGGACAGGGTTTCTACGAGCAGTACTTC

d_gene: .
j_gene: TRBJ1-4
abundance: .
v_gene: TRBV11-2
CDR3aa: CASSPPGFEMFF
CDR3nt: TGTGCCAGCAGCCCTCCAGGGTTTGAGATGTTTTTT

d_gene: TRBD1
j_gene: TRBJ2-7
abundance: .
v_gene: TRBV6-6
CDR3aa: CASSYHGTGSYEQYF
CDR3nt: TGTGCCAGCAGTTACCACGGGACAGGCTCCTACGAGCAGTACTTC

d_gene: .
j_gene: TRBJ1-2
abundance: .
v_gene: TRBV6-6
CDR3aa: CASRPTGFGYTF
CDR3nt: TGTGCCAGCAGGCCGACAGGTTTTGGCTACACCTTC

d_gene: TRBD2
j_gene: TRBJ2-6
abundance: .
v_gene: TRBV3-1/TRBV3-2
CDR3aa: CASSRTSGSAGANVLTF
CDR3nt: TGTGCCAGCAGTCGGACTAGCGGGAGTGCTGGGGCCAACGTCCTGACTTTC

d_gene: TRBD2
j_gene: TRBJ2-3
abundance: .
v_gene: TRBV29-1
CDR3aa: CSVVQLARSTDTQYF
CDR3nt: TGCAGCGTAGTCCAACTAGCGAGGAGCACAGATACGCAGTATTTT

d_gene: .
j_gene: TRBJ2-7
abundance: .
v_gene: TRBV6-6
CDR3aa: CASSLTSSYEQYF
CDR3nt: TGTGCCAGCAGTCTTACCAGCTCCTACGAGCAGTACTTC

d_gene: TRBD2
j_gene: TRBJ2-5
abundance: .
v_gene: TRBV5-4
CDR3aa: CASSPGTSGRRETQYF
CDR3nt: TGTGCCAGCAGCCCGGGGACTAGCGGGAGGAGGGAGACCCAGTACTTC

d_gene: .
j_gene: TRBJ2-7
abundance: .
v_gene: TRBV9
CDR3aa: CASSVYSGAIYEQYF
CDR3nt: TGTGCCAGCAGCGTATATTCGGGAGCGATCTACGAGCAGTACTTC

d_gene: TRBD1
j_gene: TRBJ1-5
abundance: .
v_gene: TRBV6-6
CDR3aa: CASSPPVRTGGNQPQHF
CDR3nt: TGTGCCAGCAGTCCCCCGGTCCGGACAGGGGGCAATCAGCCCCAGCATTTT

d_gene: .
j_gene: TRBJ1-2
abundance: .
v_gene: TRBV28
CDR3aa: CASSSLPSGNYGYTF
CDR3nt: TGTGCCAGCAGTTCCCTCCCCTCGGGGAACTATGGCTACACCTTC

d_gene: TRBD1
j_gene: TRBJ1-1
abundance: .
v_gene: TRBV9
CDR3aa: CASSPQPTGDTEAFF
CDR3nt: TGTGCCAGCAGCCCACAGCCGACAGGGGACACTGAAGCTTTCTTT

d_gene: .
j_gene: TRBJ2-3
abundance: .
v_gene: TRBV30
CDR3aa: CAWRESGTDTQYF
CDR3nt: TGTGCCTGGAGGGAGTCGGGCACAGATACGCAGTATTTT

d_gene: .
j_gene: TRBJ1-3
abundance: .
v_gene: TRBV7-9
CDR3aa: CASSLEATTGGNTIYF
CDR3nt: TGTGCCAGCAGCTTAGAAGCTACTACAGGAGGAAACACCATATATTTT

d_gene: .
j_gene: TRBJ2-3
abundance: .
v_gene: TRBV27
CDR3aa: CASSFGRGATDTQYF
CDR3nt: TGTGCCAGCAGTTTCGGCAGGGGAGCGACAGATACGCAGTATTTT

d_gene: .
j_gene: TRBJ1-5
abundance: once
v_gene: TRBV5-8
CDR3aa: CASSVAGGDQPQHF
CDR3nt: TGTGCCAGCAGCGTTGCCGGCGGAGATCAGCCCCAGCATTTT

d_gene: .
j_gene: TRBJ2-5
abundance: .
v_gene: TRBV7-7
CDR3aa: CASSREPRETQYF
CDR3nt: TGTGCTAGCAGCCGTGAGCCTAGGGAGACCCAGTACTTC

d_gene: TRBD1
j_gene: TRBJ2-2
abundance: .
v_gene: TRBV7-2
CDR3aa: CASSRRDSYTGELFF
CDR3nt: TGTGCCAGCAGCCGCCGGGACAGTTACACCGGGGAGCTGTTTTTT

d_gene: .
j_gene: TRBJ2-6
abundance: once
v_gene: TRBV27
CDR3aa: CASSLQGQLSGANVLTF
CDR3nt: TGTGCCAGCAGTTTACAGGGCCAGCTCTCTGGGGCCAACGTCCTGACTTTC

d_gene: TRBD1
j_gene: TRBJ2-5
abundance: .
v_gene: TRBV4-1
CDR3aa: CASSSPTGEEETQYF
CDR3nt: TGCGCCAGCAGCTCCCCGACAGGGGAGGAAGAGACCCAGTACTTC

d_gene: .
j_gene: TRBJ1-5
abundance: .
v_gene: TRBV24-1
CDR3aa: CATSPGHFNQPQHF
CDR3nt: TGTGCCACCTCCCCGGGACATTTCAATCAGCCCCAGCATTTT

d_gene: TRBD1
j_gene: TRBJ1-5
abundance: .
v_gene: TRBV6-5
CDR3aa: CASRPDRGRPQHF
CDR3nt: TGTGCCAGCAGACCGGACAGGGGCCGGCCCCAGCATTTT

d_gene: .
j_gene: TRBJ2-5
abundance: .
v_gene: TRBV5-1
CDR3aa: CASSTPGQGKANLQETQYF
CDR3nt: TGCGCCAGCAGCACGCCAGGGCAGGGCAAGGCCAATTTACAAGAGACCCAGTACTTC

d_gene: .
j_gene: TRBJ2-4
abundance: .
v_gene: TRBV18
CDR3aa: CASSPGQGTNIQYF
CDR3nt: TGTGCCAGCTCACCCGGGCAGGGGACAAACATTCAGTACTTC

d_gene: .
j_gene: TRBJ2-3
abundance: .
v_gene: TRBV5-1
CDR3aa: CASSLARARDTQYF
CDR3nt: TGCGCCAGCAGCTTGGCCAGGGCTCGAGATACGCAGTATTTT

d_gene: TRBD1
j_gene: TRBJ2-3
abundance: .
v_gene: TRBV24-1
CDR3aa: CATSDGTAWWADTQYF
CDR3nt: TGTGCCACCAGTGATGGGACAGCGTGGTGGGCAGATACGCAGTATTTT

d_gene: TRBD1
j_gene: TRBJ2-1
abundance: once
v_gene: TRBV10-3
CDR3aa: CAIKGQGGLEQFF
CDR3nt: TGTGCCATCAAGGGACAGGGGGGCCTTGAGCAGTTCTTC

d_gene: .
j_gene: TRBJ2-1
abundance: .
v_gene: TRBV21-1
CDR3aa: CASTGPGTVYNEQFF
CDR3nt: TGTGCCAGCACCGGTCCCGGGACAGTCTACAATGAGCAGTTCTTC

d_gene: TRBD1
j_gene: TRBJ1-6
abundance: once
v_gene: TRBV2
CDR3aa: CASSLDRVNSPLHF
CDR3nt: TGTGCCAGCAGTCTGGACAGGGTTAATTCACCCCTCCACTTT

d_gene: .
j_gene: TRBJ2-1
abundance: .
v_gene: TRBV7-3
CDR3aa: CASSVTGSGVAATAYNEQFF
CDR3nt: TGTGCCAGCAGCGTAACTGGTTCGGGGGTAGCGGCTACAGCTTACAATGAGCAGTTCTTC

d_gene: TRBD1
j_gene: TRBJ1-3
abundance: few
v_gene: TRBV11-2
CDR3aa: CASRGTGGVGNTIYF
CDR3nt: TGTGCCAGCAGGGGGACAGGGGGCGTTGGAAACACCATATATTTT

d_gene: TRBD2
j_gene: TRBJ2-5
abundance: .
v_gene: TRBV19
CDR3aa: CASSPTSGRAQETQYF
CDR3nt: TGTGCCAGTAGTCCGACTAGCGGGAGGGCGCAAGAGACCCAGTACTTC

d_gene: .
j_gene: TRBJ2-3
abundance: .
v_gene: TRBV5-4
CDR3aa: CASSLAGADTQYF
CDR3nt: TGTGCCAGCAGCTTGGCGGGAGCAGATACGCAGTATTTT